Presented here are 21 T cell receptor beta chains from one specimen sequenced in a study of OX40 agonist ivuxolimab in advanced cancers. The protocol was immunoSEQ multiplex PCR, while the TCRdb copy is restricted to in-frame clones and leaves out a portion. Among about 120,000 clones, approximately 89% were seen once, and the ten largest hold 0.27%. The material sequenced was CD4+ or CD8+ T cells sorted from blood, taken in a trial of the OX40 agonist ivuxolimab. These TCRs come from an adult with an advanced solid tumor such as melanoma, head and neck, liver or kidney cancer.

The chain couples TRBV28 to TRBJ1-2; TRBD1 matches 8 bases. The germline CDR1 and CDR2 sequences are MDHEN and SYDVKM. The CDR3 consists of 13 residues. Trimming removed 6 bases from V and 8 bases from J; junction bases left unmatched: 8. The CDR3 nucleotides are TGTGCCAGCAGAGCCTGGACAGGGAGCGGCTACACCTTC. This sequence encodes CASRAWTGSGYTF.

The chain joins TRBV29-1 to TRBJ1-4; TRBD1 might be the D (6 bases). Germline V lookup: CDR1 SQVTM, CDR2 ANQGSEA. This CDR3 is built from 15 residues. Trimming pared 5 bases from V and 8 bases from J, leaving 21 bases between. The CDR3: CSVYGGPGLKEKLFF. The CDR3 nucleotides are TGCAGCGTTTATGGGGGGCCAGGGCTAAAAGAAAAACTGTTTTTT.

This chain uses TRBV5-5 with TRBJ2-5; D possibly matches TRBD1 or TRBD2 (6 bases each). CDR3 length equals 14 residues. The V end was cut by 3 bases, the J end by 5 bases, with 14 bases between. Germline V gene data show CDR1 as SGHKS and CDR2 as YYEKEE (reference sequence). CDR3 bases: TGTGCCAGCAGCTCTCCCCAGGGGAGGGAGACCCAGTACTTC. This codes for CASSSPQGRETQYF.

Only a few counts were recorded for this clone. This rearrangement joins TRBV25-1 to TRBJ1-1; 10 bases fit TRBD1. CDR1 is MGHDK and CDR2 is SYGVNS in the germline V gene. CDR3 size: 16 residues. Germline trimming cut 7 bases from V and 3 bases from J; bases unmatched to any gene: 11. This CDR3 is CASKSTLGQGHTEAFF. The CDR3 nucleotides read TGTGCCAGCAAATCTACCTTGGGACAGGGGCACACTGAAGCTTTCTTT.

About this clone itself: Other DNA sequences in the same sample also yield this CDR3. The chain recombines TRBV5-1 with TRBJ1-2; D unclear. Trimming took 0 bases from V and 0 from J, leaving 6 bases between them. Germline CDR1 is SGHRS and CDR2 is YFSETQ. This CDR3 has 14 amino acids. The CDR3 nucleotides are TGCGCCAGCAGCTTGGAGCAGGCTAACTATGGCTACACCTTC. Translated: CASSLEQANYGYTF.

The table lists this clone with a few counts. The rearrangement links TRBV7-8 to TRBJ1-1; D gene uncertain. This CDR3 contains 13 residues. Germline CDR1 is SGHVS and CDR2 is FQNEAQ. V lost 5 bases and J 0 bases, leaving 7 bases between the germline ends. CDR3 nucleotide sequence: TGTGCCAGCAGCACCGGGATGAACACTGAAGCTTTCTTT. Translated, it gives CASSTGMNTEAFF.

As DNA, the CDR3 is TGTGCCAGCAGTTTTCTAGTTCCCCGAGGGACAGGGGGTGAAAAACTGTTTTTT. Translated: CASSFLVPRGTGGEKLFF. V is TRBV27 and J is TRBJ1-4; 11 nucleotides match TRBD1. The V gene's germline CDR1 is MNHEY and CDR2 SMNVEV (reference sequence). There are 18 residues in the CDR3. The V segment lost 3 bases and the J segment 7 bases; nucleotides outside the gene matches: 13. Full variable domain (missing parts from reference TRBV27 and TRBJ1-4): EAQVTQNPRYLITVTGKKLTVTCSQNMNHEYMSWYRQDPGLGLRQIYYSMNVEVTDKGDVPEGYKVSRKEKRNFPLILESPSPNQTSLYFCASSFLVPRGTGGEKLFFGSGTQLSVL.

V and J are TRBV4-2 and TRBJ2-1; TRBD2 matches 8 bases. Germline assignment: CDR1 LGHNA and CDR2 YNFKEQ. With V trimmed by 5 bases and J by 0 bases, 6 bases remained unmatched. This CDR3 comprises 16 residues. The chain's CDR3 is CASSTIAGLSYNEQFF. The CDR3 DNA sequence: TGTGCCAGCAGCACTATAGCGGGGCTCTCCTACAATGAGCAGTTCTTC.

This sequence joins TRBV30 and TRBJ2-7, with 11 bases identical to TRBD2. The V segment lost 5 bases and the J segment 0 bases; nucleotides outside the gene matches: 3. Germline CDR1 and CDR2: GTSNPN and SVGIG (reference sequence). This CDR3 has 14 residues. The CDR3 loop is CAWRLAGYSYEQYF. CDR3 sequence (DNA): TGTGCCTGGCGACTAGCGGGGTACTCCTACGAGCAGTACTTC.

In its sample, this clone was seen once. The chain uses TRBV19 and TRBJ2-2; 7 bases are a match to TRBD2. Trimming took 8 bases from V and 2 from J; bases not matched to a gene: 5. From germline, CDR1 is LNHDA and CDR2 SQIVND (reference sequence). The CDR3 totals 14 residues. This chain's CDR3 is CASSAGPNTGELFF. The DNA for the CDR3 is TGTGCCAGTTCAGCGGGACCCAACACCGGGGAGCTGTTTTTT. Full variable domain (remainder filled in from reference TRBV19 and TRBJ2-2): DGGITQSPKYLFRKEGQNVTLSCEQNLNHDAMYWYRQDPGQGLRLIYYSQIVNDFQKGDIAEGYSVSREKKESFPLTVTSAQKNPTAFYLCASSAGPNTGELFFGEGSRLTVL.

This chain links TRBV7-3 with TRBJ1-1; no clear D. The CDR3 runs to 15 residues. Trimming shortened V by 2 bases and J by 1 base, and 11 bases separated the two germline ends. CDR1 is SGHTA, CDR2 FQGTGA, per germline. The CDR3 nucleotides are TGTGCCAGCAGCTTACGGCCCGTGGGGAACACTGAAGCTTTCTTT. This gives the protein CASSLRPVGNTEAFF.

In its sample, this clone was seen once. The chain combines TRBV5-8 with TRBJ1-1, with TRBD1 as a possible D gene (5 bases). The CDR3 totals 14 residues. V lost 0 bases and J 5 bases, leaving 11 bases between the germline ends. Germline CDR1 reads SGHTS; CDR2 reads YDEGEE. The CDR3 DNA sequence: TGTGCCAGCAGCTTGGGACTGGGGGGGACTGAAGCTTTCTTT. It translates to CASSLGLGGTEAFF.

This clone showed up just once. This chain uses TRBV7-9 with TRBJ2-5, with a tentative D call TRBD1 (5 bases). Trimming removed 2 bases from V and 10 bases from J, with 17 bases in between. Per germline, CDR1 SEHNR and CDR2 FQNEAQ (reference sequence). This CDR3 is built from 14 residues. CDR3 protein: CASSLSDSPSGQYF. The CDR3, as DNA: TGTGCCAGCAGCTTAAGCGACAGCCCCTCGGGCCAGTACTTC.

The CDR3 DNA reads as TGCAGCGTTCTCACAGGGGATAGACGCAATCAGCCCCAGCATTTT. This encodes CSVLTGDRRNQPQHF. The chain employs TRBV29-1 and TRBJ1-5, with TRBD1 matching 7 bases. The CDR3 consists of 15 residues. Germline loops: CDR1 SQVTM, CDR2 ANQGSEA. The J segment lost 2 bases and the V segment lost 5 bases, leaving 9 bases of the junction unmatched.

This chain joins TRBV9 and TRBJ2-3, with 7 nucleotides matching TRBD1. The CDR3 is made up of 13 amino acids. J was trimmed by 5 bases and V by 4 bases; bases with no gene match: 4. Germline V gives CDR1 SGDLS, CDR2 YYNGEE. The CDR3 nucleotides are TGTGCCAGCAGCCCTCGGACAGGAGATACGCAGTATTTT. As protein: CASSPRTGDTQYF.

This chain links TRBV18 with TRBJ2-7; D gene uncertain. This CDR3 region has 19 residues. V lost 2 bases, J lost 2 bases, and 25 bases lay in between. Germline V gene sequence: CDR1 KGHSH, CDR2 LQKENI. CDR3 DNA: TGTGCCAGCTCACCAAGGAACGGAAAGTACGGCTCCACGACCTACGAGCAGTACTTC. Protein product: CASSPRNGKYGSTTYEQYF.

The chain carries TRBV4-1 and TRBJ2-7; D unclear. This CDR3 region has 13 residues. V lost 3 bases and J 5 bases, leaving 11 bases between the germline ends. Germline-derived CDR1 and CDR2 are MGHRA and YSYEKL. CDR3 coding DNA: TGCGCCAGCAGCCATTCCCCCCGGCACGAGCAGTACTTC. Amino acid sequence: CASSHSPRHEQYF.

This clone was seen only once. The rearrangement links TRBV30 to TRBJ1-2; D is ambiguous. The CDR3 is made up of 13 amino acids. V lost 1 base to trimming and J lost 6 bases, with 12 bases between them. Germline V gene data show CDR1 as GTSNPN and CDR2 as SVGIG (reference sequence). The CDR3 spells CAWSAFHEDGYTF. For the CDR3, the DNA is TGTGCCTGGAGTGCGTTTCATGAGGATGGCTACACCTTC.

The chain is built from TRBV10-3 and TRBJ1-2; TRBD1 matches 9 bases. V was clipped by 6 bases and J by 12 bases; unmatched bases: 8. Germline V gene lookup returns CDR1 ENHRY and CDR2 SYGVKD. The CDR3 consists of 12 residues. The CDR3 region has the DNA TGTGCCATCAGCCACAGGACAGGGGATCACACCTTC. Its protein is CAISHRTGDHTF.

The rearrangement joins TRBV2 to TRBJ2-7; D gene unclear. The CDR3 is 13 residues long. Germline lookup yields CDR1 SNHLY and CDR2 FYNNEI. Trimming stripped 6 bases from V and 4 bases from J, with 13 bases between. The chain's CDR3 is CASRKAGGYEQYF. The CDR3 region has the DNA TGTGCCAGCAGAAAAGCCGGTGGTTACGAGCAGTACTTC.

The genes are TRBV7-3 and TRBJ2-1; TRBD1 matches at 9 bases. Germline-derived CDR1 and CDR2 are SGHTA and FQGTGA. The CDR3 totals 18 residues. V lost 4 bases to trimming and J lost 6 bases; unmatched junction nucleotides: 16. The CDR3 sequence: CASSSEIVRTGALNEQFF. CDR3 in DNA: TGTGCCAGCAGCTCCGAAATAGTAAGGACAGGGGCCCTCAATGAGCAGTTCTTC.